A single sample is the source of the 7 T cell receptor beta chains below, sequenced in a study of T cell repertoires in cytomegalovirus infection. MiXCR, run by TCRdb on the reads, gives a single entry per CDR3 protein. Here the sample spans under 130,000 distinct CDR3 sequences, roughly two fifths being singletons. These receptors lack a known antigen. The sequences come from CD8+ T cells from cultured PBMCs, collected from culture after CMV antigen stimulation. The receptors here all came from a human donor in good health (CMV status not recorded). Some clones in this sample may be carry-over from other donors' samples.

The chain couples TRBV7-9 to TRBJ2-1; 7 nucleotides line up with TRBD1. The CDR3 extends over 15 amino acids. V lost 7 bases to trimming and J lost 0 bases; unmatched junction nucleotides: 6. CDR1 and CDR2 from the germline V gene are SEHNR and FQNEAQ (reference sequence). CDR3 nucleotides: TGTGCCAGCAAAGGACAGGCGAGCTCCTACAATGAGCAGTTCTTC. Its protein is CASKGQASSYNEQFF.

V and J are TRBV29-1 and TRBJ2-7; the match to TRBD1 covers 7 bases. Trimming cost V 0 bases and J 3 bases; bases outside gene matches: 8. Germline lookup yields CDR1 SQVTM and CDR2 ANQGSEA. This CDR3 comprises 15 residues. In nucleotides, the CDR3 is TGCAGCGTTGAAGACCCCGACAGGGCGAACTACGAGCAGTACTTC. Residues: CSVEDPDRANYEQYF.

The V and J genes are TRBV7-2 and TRBJ2-2; D gene ambiguous. The germline V gene has CDR1 SGHTA and CDR2 FQGNSA. V was cut by 5 bases and J by 6 bases, with 10 bases left in between. The CDR3 contains 13 residues. The CDR3 reads CASSPGVAGELFF. CDR3 in DNA: TGTGCCAGCAGCCCGGGCGTTGCCGGGGAGCTGTTTTTT. Supplemented by reference TRBV7-2 and TRBJ2-2, the full variable domain reads GAGVSQSPSNKVTEKGKDVELRCDPISGHTALYWYRQSLGQGLEFLIYFQGNSAPDKSGLPSDRFSAERTGGSVSTLTIQRTQQEDSAVYLCASSPGVAGELFFGEGSRLTVL.

This clonotype was seen more than once but under ten times. The gene calls are TRBV7-3 and TRBJ2-7; 10 bases are shared with TRBD1. With V trimmed by 5 bases and J by 2 bases, 3 bases remained unmatched. The CDR3 has 14 residues. Per the germline V gene, CDR1 is SGHTA and CDR2 is FQGTGA. This chain's CDR3 is CASSRGQGTYEQYF. CDR3 nucleotides: TGTGCCAGCAGCAGGGGACAGGGGACCTACGAGCAGTACTTC.

This chain joins TRBV4-1 and TRBJ2-7, with 12 bases matching TRBD2. The CDR3 spans 15 residues. Germline CDR1 MGHRA, CDR2 YSYEKL. Losses at the gene ends were 6 bases for V and 3 bases for J; bases not matched to a gene: 6. The CDR3 DNA is TGCGCCAGCAGTCTAGCGGGGGGGCCGAACTACGAGCAGTACTTC. Protein: CASSLAGGPNYEQYF.

This clonotype was recorded once. DNA of the CDR3: TGTGCCAGCAGCCGGGGGGGCCTTAGCAATCAGCCCCAGCATTTT. It translates to CASSRGGLSNQPQHF. The gene calls are TRBV11-2 and TRBJ1-5; possible D gene TRBD1, 6 bases. Germline V gene lookup returns CDR1 SGHAT and CDR2 FQNNGV. V was shortened by 5 bases and J by 0 bases, with 11 bases between the two germline ends. The CDR3 has 15 residues.

The chain carries TRBV28 and TRBJ1-4; D may be TRBD1 (5 bases). CDR1 and CDR2 from the germline V gene are MDHEN and SYDVKM. Trimming removed 6 bases at V and 3 bases at J, with 20 bases between. The CDR3 has 17 amino acids. DNA of the CDR3: TGTGCCAGCAGCCTGGGACTTTACCGAGAGGCTAATGAAAAACTGTTTTTT. This codes for CASSLGLYREANEKLFF.